This T cell receptor beta chain was recorded in a study of cytomegalovirus exposure and HLA in healthy donors. Everyone who donated was a healthy bone marrow donor. Primers for the PCR totalled 60 Vbeta and 13 Jbeta. TCRdb's copy holds only in-frame clones and misses some; the assay was immunoSEQ multiplex PCR. The sample has some 130,000 clones, around 63% seen once; the top ten hold approximately 1.6%. The CDR3 contains 14 residues. Germline CDR1 ENHRY, CDR2 SYGVKD. V dropped 10 bases and J dropped 3 bases, with 15 bases sitting between them. The sample taken for sequencing was PBMCs. The receptor's source is a human donor in good health. The chain carries TRBV10-3 and TRBJ1-4; tentatively, D is TRBD1 (5 bases). The CDR3 is CATGGSGANEKLFF. The CDR3 DNA is TGTGCCACCGGGGGGTCGGGAGCTAATGAAAAACTGTTTTTT.